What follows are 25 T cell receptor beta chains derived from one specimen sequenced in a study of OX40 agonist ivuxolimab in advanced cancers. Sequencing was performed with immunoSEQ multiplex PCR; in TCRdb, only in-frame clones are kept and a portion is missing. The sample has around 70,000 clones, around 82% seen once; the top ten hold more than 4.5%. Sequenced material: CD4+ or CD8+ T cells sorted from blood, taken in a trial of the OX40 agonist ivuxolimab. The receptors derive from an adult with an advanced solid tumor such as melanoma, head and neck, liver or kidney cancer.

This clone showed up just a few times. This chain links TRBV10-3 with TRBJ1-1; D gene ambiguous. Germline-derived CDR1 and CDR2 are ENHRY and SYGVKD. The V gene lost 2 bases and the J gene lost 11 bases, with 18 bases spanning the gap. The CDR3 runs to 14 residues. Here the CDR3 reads CAISEGRENTGAFF. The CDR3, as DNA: TGTGCCATCAGTGAGGGACGGGAGAACACTGGGGCTTTCTTT.

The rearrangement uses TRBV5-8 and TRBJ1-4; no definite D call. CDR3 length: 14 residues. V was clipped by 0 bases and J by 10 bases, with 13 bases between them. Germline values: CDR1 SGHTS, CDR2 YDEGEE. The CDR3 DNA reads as TGTGCCAGCAGCTTGGGGACGGAAGGTGGAAAACTGTTTTTT. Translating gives CASSLGTEGGKLFF. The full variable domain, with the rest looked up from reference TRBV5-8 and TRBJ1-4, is EAGVTQSPTHLIKTRGQQATLRCSPISGHTSVYWYQQALGLGLQFLLWYDEGEERNRGNFPPRFSGRQFPNYSSELNVNALELEDSALYLCASSLGTEGGKLFFGSGTQLSVL.

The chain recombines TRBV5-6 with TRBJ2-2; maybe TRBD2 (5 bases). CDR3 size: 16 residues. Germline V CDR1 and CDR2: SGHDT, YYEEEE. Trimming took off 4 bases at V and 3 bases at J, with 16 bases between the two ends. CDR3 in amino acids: CASSLSRGYYTGELFF. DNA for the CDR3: TGTGCCAGCAGCCTATCTCGAGGGTATTACACCGGGGAGCTGTTTTTT.

In DNA, the CDR3 is TGTGCCAGCAGCTTAGAGGCGGGAGGCGGGGAGCTGTTTTTT. It yields the protein CASSLEAGGGELFF. The gene calls are TRBV7-2 and TRBJ2-2; 8 bases fit TRBD2. Trimming cost V 1 base and J 7 bases; bases outside gene matches: 2. The CDR3 is 14 amino acids. Germline assignment: CDR1 SGHTA and CDR2 FQGNSA.

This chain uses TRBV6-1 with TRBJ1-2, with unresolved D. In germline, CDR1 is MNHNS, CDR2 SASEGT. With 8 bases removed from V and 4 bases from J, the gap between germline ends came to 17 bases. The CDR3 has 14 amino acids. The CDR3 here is CASRILLAAYGYTF. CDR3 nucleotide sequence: TGTGCCAGCCGGATTCTTTTGGCCGCCTATGGCTACACCTTC.

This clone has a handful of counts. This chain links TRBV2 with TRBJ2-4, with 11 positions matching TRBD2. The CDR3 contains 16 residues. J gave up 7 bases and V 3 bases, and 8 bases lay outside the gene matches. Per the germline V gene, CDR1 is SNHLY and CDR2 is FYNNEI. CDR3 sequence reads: CASSEGLAEGRNIQYF. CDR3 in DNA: TGTGCCAGCAGTGAGGGACTAGCGGAGGGGAGGAACATTCAGTACTTC.

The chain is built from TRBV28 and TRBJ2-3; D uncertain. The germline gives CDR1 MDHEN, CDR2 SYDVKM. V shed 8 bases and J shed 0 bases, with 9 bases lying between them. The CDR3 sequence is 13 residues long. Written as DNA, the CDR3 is TGTGCCAGCCGCGGTCCTAGCACAGATACGCAGTATTTT. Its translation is CASRGPSTDTQYF.

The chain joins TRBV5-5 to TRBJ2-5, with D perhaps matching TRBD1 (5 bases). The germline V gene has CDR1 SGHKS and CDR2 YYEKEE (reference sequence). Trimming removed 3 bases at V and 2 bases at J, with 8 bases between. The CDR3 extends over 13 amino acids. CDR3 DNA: TGTGCCAGCAGCTCCGACAGACAAGAGACCCAGTACTTC. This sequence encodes CASSSDRQETQYF.

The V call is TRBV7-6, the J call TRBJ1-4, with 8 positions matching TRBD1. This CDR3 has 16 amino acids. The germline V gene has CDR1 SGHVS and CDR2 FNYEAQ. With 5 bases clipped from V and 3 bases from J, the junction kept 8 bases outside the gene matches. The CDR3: CASSPAPGGPNEKLFF. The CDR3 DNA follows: TGTGCCAGCAGCCCCGCCCCAGGGGGCCCTAATGAAAAACTGTTTTTT.

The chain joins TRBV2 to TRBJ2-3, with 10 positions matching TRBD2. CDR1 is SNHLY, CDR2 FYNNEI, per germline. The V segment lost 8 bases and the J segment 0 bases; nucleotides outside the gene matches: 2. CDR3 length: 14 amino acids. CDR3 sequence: CASQGLASTDTQYF. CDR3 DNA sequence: TGTGCCAGCCAGGGACTAGCGAGCACAGATACGCAGTATTTT.

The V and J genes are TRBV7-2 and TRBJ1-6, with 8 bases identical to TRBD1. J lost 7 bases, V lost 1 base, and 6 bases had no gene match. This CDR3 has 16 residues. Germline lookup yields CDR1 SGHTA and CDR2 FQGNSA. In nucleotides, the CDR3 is TGTGCCAGCAGCTTAGTCCAGGGGGCGACCAATTCACCCCTCCACTTT. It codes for CASSLVQGATNSPLHF.

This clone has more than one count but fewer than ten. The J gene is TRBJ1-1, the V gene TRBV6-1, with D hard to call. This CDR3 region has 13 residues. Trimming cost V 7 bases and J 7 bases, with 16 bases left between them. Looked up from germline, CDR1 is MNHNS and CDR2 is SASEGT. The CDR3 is CASNTGPGNEAFF. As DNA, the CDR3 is TGTGCCAGCAATACGGGCCCGGGAAATGAAGCTTTCTTT.

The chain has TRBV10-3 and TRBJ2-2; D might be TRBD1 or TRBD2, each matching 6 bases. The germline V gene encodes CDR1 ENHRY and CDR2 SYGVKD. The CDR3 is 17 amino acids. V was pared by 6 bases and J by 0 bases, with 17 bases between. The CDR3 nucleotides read TGTGCCATCAGGTCAATCGAGGGGGGTTCGAACACCGGGGAGCTGTTTTTT. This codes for CAIRSIEGGSNTGELFF.

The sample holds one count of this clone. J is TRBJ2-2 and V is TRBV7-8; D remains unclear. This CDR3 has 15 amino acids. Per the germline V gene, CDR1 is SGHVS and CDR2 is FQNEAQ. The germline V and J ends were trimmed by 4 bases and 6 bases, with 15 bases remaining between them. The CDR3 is CASSSNRARSGELFF. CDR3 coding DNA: TGTGCCAGCAGCTCGAATAGGGCCAGGTCCGGGGAGCTGTTTTTT. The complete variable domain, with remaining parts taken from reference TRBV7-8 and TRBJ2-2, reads GAGVSQSPRYKVAKRGQDVALRCDPISGHVSLFWYQQALGQGPEFLTYFQNEAQLDKSGLPSDRFFAERPEGSVSTLKIQRTQQEDSAVYLCASSSNRARSGELFFGEGSRLTVL.

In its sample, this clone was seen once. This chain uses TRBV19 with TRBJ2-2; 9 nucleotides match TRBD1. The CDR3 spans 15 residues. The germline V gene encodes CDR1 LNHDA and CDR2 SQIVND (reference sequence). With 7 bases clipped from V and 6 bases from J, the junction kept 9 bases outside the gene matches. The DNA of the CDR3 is TGTGCCAGTACCCGTGGACAGGGGTCTCCCGGGGAGCTGTTTTTT. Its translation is CASTRGQGSPGELFF.

The CDR3 region has the DNA TGTGCCAGCAGCTGGAAGGGGATCGCTTATTCCTCTGGGGCCAACGTCCTGACTTTC. This codes for CASSWKGIAYSSGANVLTF. The rearrangement uses TRBV9 and TRBJ2-6, with a possible D match to TRBD1 (5 bases). The CDR3 loop spans 19 amino acids. CDR1 and CDR2 (germline): SGDLS, YYNGEE. V was clipped by 4 bases and J by 0 bases, with 20 bases between them.

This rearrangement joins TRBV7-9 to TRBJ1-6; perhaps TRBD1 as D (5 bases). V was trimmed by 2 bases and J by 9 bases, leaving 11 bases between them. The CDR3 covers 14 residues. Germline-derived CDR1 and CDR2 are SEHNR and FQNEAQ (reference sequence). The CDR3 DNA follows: TGTGCCAGCAGCTTAACTAGGGACGGTTCACCCCTCCACTTT. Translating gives CASSLTRDGSPLHF.

Here the CDR3 DNA reads TGCGCCAGCAGCTTGGATGAAGGGAGATCTGGCTACACCTTC. Encoded protein: CASSLDEGRSGYTF. This chain uses TRBV5-1 with TRBJ1-2; D is unresolved. The CDR3 covers 14 residues. With 0 bases removed from V and 7 bases from J, the gap between germline ends came to 13 bases. The germline V gene encodes CDR1 SGHRS and CDR2 YFSETQ. Based on the CDR3 plus reference TRBV5-1 and TRBJ1-2, the full variable domain is KAGVTQTPRYLIKTRGQQVTLSCSPISGHRSVSWYQQTPGQGLQFLFEYFSETQRNKGNFPGRFSGRQFSNSRSEMNVSTLELGDSALYLCASSLDEGRSGYTFGSGTRLTVV.

CDR3 sequence (DNA): TGTGCCAGCAGTTCCCCGACGGGAAACTATGGCTACACCTTC. Residues: CASSSPTGNYGYTF. V gene TRBV28 combines with J gene TRBJ1-2; D remains unclear. The CDR3 runs 14 residues. V was pared by 4 bases and J by 2 bases, with 11 bases between. Per the germline V gene, CDR1 is MDHEN and CDR2 is SYDVKM.

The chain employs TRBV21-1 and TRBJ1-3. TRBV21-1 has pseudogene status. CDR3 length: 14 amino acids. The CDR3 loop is CASSKPGSGNTIYF. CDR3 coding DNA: TGTGCCAGCAGCAAACCCGGCTCTGGAAACACCATATATTTT.

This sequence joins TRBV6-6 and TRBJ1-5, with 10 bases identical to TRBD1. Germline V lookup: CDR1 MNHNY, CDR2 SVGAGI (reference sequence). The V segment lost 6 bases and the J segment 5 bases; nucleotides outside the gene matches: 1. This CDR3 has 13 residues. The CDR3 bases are TGTGCCAGCAGAGGGACAGGGGATCAGCCCCAGCATTTT. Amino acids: CASRGTGDQPQHF.

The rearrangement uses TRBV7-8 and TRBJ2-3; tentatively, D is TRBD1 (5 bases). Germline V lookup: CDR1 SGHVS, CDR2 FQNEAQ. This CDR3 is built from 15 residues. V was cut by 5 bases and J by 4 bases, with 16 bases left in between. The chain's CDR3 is CASSPRAAGPDTQYF. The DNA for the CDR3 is TGTGCCAGCAGCCCCCGGGCGGCAGGGCCAGATACGCAGTATTTT.

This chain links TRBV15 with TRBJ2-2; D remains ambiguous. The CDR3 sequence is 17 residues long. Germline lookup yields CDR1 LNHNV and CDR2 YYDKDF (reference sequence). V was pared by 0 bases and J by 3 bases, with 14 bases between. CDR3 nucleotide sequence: TGTGCCACCAGCAGAGACCACGCCCGGGCTGACACCGGGGAGCTGTTTTTT. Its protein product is CATSRDHARADTGELFF. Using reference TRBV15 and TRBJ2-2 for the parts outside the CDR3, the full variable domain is DAMVIQNPRYQVTQFGKPVTLSCSQTLNHNVMYWYQQKSSQAPKLLFHYYDKDFNNEADTPDNFQSRRPNTSFCFLDIRSPGLGDTAMYLCATSRDHARADTGELFFGEGSRLTVL.

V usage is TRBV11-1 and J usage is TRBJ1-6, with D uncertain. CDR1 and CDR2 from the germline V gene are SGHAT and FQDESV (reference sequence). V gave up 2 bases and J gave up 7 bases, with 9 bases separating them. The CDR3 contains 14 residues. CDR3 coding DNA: TGTGCCAGCAGCTTAATGTGGGTAAATTCACCCCTCCACTTT. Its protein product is CASSLMWVNSPLHF.

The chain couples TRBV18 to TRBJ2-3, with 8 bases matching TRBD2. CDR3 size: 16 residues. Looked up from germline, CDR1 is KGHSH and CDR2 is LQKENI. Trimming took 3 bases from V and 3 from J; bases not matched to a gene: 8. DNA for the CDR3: TGTGCCAGCTCACCGTACGGGGGGGCCAGGACAGATACGCAGTATTTT. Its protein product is CASSPYGGARTDTQYF.